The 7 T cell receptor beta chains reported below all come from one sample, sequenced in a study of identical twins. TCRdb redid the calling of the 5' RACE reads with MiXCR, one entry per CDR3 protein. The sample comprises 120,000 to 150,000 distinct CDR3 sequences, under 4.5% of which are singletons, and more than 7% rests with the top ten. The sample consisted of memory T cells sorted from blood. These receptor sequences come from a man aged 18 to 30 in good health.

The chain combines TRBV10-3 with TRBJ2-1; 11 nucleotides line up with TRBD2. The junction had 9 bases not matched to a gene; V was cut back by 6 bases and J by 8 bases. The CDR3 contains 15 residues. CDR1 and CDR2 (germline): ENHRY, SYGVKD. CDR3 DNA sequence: TGTGCCATCAGCTTTAGCGGGAGGGCCTATGATGAGCAGTTCTTC. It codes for CAISFSGRAYDEQFF.

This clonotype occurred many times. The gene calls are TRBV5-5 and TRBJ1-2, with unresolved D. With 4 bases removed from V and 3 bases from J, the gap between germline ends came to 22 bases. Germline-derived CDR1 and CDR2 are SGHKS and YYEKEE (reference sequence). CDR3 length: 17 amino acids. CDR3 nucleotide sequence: TGTGCCAGCAGCCCGGCGTGGACTGATGAGACTTACTATGGCTACACCTTC. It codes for CASSPAWTDETYYGYTF.

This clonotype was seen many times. In DNA, the CDR3 is TGTGCCAGTAAACGGTTCCCTGGAAACACCATATATTTT. It encodes CASKRFPGNTIYF. The chain uses TRBV6-1 and TRBJ1-3; D gene unclear. The CDR3 totals 13 residues. The germline V and J ends were trimmed by 9 bases and 2 bases, with 11 bases remaining between them. CDR1 is MNHNS, CDR2 SASEGT, per germline.

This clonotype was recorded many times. The CDR3 loop is CADPGGAEQFF. The CDR3 nucleotides read TGTGCCGACCCTGGAGGGGCGGAGCAGTTCTTC. The J gene is TRBJ2-1, the V gene TRBV21-1; the D call in the table, TRBD1, was not verified against the DNA. TRBV21-1 is termed a pseudogene. This CDR3 comprises 11 residues.

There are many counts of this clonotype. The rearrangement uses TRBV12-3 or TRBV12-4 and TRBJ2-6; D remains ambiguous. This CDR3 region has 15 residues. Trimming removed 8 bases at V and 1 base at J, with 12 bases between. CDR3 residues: CASGILWSGANVLTF. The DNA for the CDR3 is TGTGCCAGCGGTATCCTATGGTCTGGGGCCAACGTCCTGACTTTC.

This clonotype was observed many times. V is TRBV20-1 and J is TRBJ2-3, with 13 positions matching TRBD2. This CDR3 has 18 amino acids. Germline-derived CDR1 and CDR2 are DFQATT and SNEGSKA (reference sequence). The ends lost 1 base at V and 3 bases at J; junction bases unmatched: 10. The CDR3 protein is CSARGGPGLAGTTDTQYF. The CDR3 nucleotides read TGCAGTGCTAGAGGGGGGCCGGGACTAGCGGGAACAACAGATACGCAGTATTTT.

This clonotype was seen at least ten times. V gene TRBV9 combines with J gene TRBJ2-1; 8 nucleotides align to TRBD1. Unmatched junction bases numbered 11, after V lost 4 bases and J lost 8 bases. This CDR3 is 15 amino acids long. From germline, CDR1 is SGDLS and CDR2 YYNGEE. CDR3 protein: CASSPQTTGVDEQFF. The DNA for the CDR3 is TGTGCCAGCAGCCCCCAGACGACAGGGGTCGATGAGCAGTTCTTC. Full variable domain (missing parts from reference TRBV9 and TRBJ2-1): DSGVTQTPKHLITATGQRVTLRCSPRSGDLSVYWYQQSLDQGLQFLIQYYNGEERAKGNILERFSAQQFPDLHSELNLSSLELGDSALYFCASSPQTTGVDEQFFGPGTRLTVL.